This T cell receptor (beta chain) is from a study of blood T cell repertoires in COVID-19 (dated by TCRdb to 2020 to 2021). With regard to the full study: Samples from collaborators originated in the United States, Italy and Spain and spanned both the acute and convalescent phases of COVID-19. Subjects who had been exposed to COVID-19, were actively infected with it, or had recovered from it provided the deeply sampled blood TCRbeta repertoires that made up the dataset. A freely available public database, intended as a resource for researchers studying the immune response to SARS-CoV-2, is where the repertoires were released. Samples came from the ongoing ImmuneRACE study (first 160 participants) plus 1,254 subjects from 6 global collaborators. Sample metadata almost always included a de-identified subject ID, COVID-19 status, age in years and sex. The prospective study material was composed of cDNA or gDNA derived from T cells, B-cell-depleted T cells, or PBMCs. Where available, HLA class I and class II types were obtained from metadata supplied by the sample provider rather than from assay-based typing. The paper's findings and limits, for the study overall: How much clinical and demographic metadata was included differed by source and by participant, and the metadata was provided uncurated.

Worth noting for this clone: Its antigen target is currently unknown. No much larger clonotype is one base removed from it; base qualities were not supplied.

TCRbeta CDR3 regions were amplified from genomic DNA using the immunoSEQ Assay, a bias-controlled multiplex PCR. The study's processing was this. The number of nucleated cells in each sample was estimated by amplification of reference gene primers within the assay. To quantify the absolute abundance of each unique TCRbeta CDR3 rearrangement, sequence reads were collapsed and filtered. For each sample, productive Simpson clonality was calculated by taking the square root of Simpson's diversity index across productive rearrangements. The immuneACCESS repertoire file appears here via TCRdb, limited to in-frame rearrangements. These files lack a portion of the clones; in checked studies, under half of the deficit traces to unresolved V genes, and the cause of the others is not known. V, J and clone size are taken as reported in that table, and D and trimming were inferred from the DNA itself. Here the sample has around 180,000 clones; roughly 84% occur a single time. In total, the top ten clones hold roughly a tenth of the sample.

Collaborating institutions collected whole blood in K2EDTA tubes following their own protocols. For TCRbeta analysis, collaborators shipped samples as frozen whole blood, isolated PBMCs, or DNA extracted from either of those sample types. This receptor was obtained from a woman older than 75 with active or convalescent COVID-19. The sequenced sample consisted of peripheral blood.

Read as DNA, the sequence is TGCGCCAGCAGGACACAGGGGGGAGCCTACAATGAGCAGTTCTTC. It translates to CASRTQGGAYNEQFF. The rearranged chain carries TRBV5-1 and TRBJ2-1; TRBD1 lines up with 8 middle nucleotides. Germline trimming amounts to 5 bases on V and 2 bases on J, with 6 as the count of junction bases outside the gene matches. From its cysteine to its phenylalanine, the CDR3 spans 15 amino acids. Solely the CDR3 DNA is kept, with 45 bases framed from the first base. The germline V gene yields SGHRS for CDR1 and YFSETQ for CDR2.